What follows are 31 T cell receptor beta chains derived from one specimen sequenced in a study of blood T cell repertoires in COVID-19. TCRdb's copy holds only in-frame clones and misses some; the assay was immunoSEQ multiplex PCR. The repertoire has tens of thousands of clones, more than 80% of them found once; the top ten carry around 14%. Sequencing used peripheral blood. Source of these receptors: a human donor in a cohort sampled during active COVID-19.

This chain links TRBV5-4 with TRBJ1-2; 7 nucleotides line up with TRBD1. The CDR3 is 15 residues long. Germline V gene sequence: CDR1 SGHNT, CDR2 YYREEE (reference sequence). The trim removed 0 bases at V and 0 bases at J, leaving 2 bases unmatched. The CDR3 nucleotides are TGTGCCAGCAGCTTGGCGGGACAGACTAACTATGGCTACACCTTC. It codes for CASSLAGQTNYGYTF.

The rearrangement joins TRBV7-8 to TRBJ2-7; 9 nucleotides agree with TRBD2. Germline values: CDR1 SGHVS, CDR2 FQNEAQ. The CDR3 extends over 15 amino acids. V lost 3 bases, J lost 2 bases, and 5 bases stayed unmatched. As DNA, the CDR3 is TGTGCCAGCAGCTTCTCGACTAGCGGAGCCTACGAGCAGTACTTC. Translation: CASSFSTSGAYEQYF.

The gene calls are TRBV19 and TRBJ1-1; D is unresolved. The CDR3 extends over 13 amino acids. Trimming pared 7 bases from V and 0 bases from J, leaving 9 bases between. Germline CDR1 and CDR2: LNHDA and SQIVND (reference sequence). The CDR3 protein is CASNWAVNTEAFF. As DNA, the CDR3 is TGTGCCAGTAATTGGGCAGTGAACACTGAAGCTTTCTTT. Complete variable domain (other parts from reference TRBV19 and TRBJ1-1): DGGITQSPKYLFRKEGQNVTLSCEQNLNHDAMYWYRQDPGQGLRLIYYSQIVNDFQKGDIAEGYSVSREKKESFPLTVTSAQKNPTAFYLCASNWAVNTEAFFGQGTRLTVV.

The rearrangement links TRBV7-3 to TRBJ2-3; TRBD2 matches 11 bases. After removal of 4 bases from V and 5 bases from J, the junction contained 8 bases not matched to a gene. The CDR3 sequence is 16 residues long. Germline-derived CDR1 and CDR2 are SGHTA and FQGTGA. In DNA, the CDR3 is TGTGCCAGCAGCTCCTTAGCGGGGGGGCCGATAGATACGCAGTATTTT. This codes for CASSSLAGGPIDTQYF.

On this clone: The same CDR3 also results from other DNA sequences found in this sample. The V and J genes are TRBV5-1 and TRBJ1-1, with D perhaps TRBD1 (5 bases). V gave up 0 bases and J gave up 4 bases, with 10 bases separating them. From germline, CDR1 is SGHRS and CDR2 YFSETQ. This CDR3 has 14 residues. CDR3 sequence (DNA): TGCGCCAGCAGCTTGGTAGGGGTTGGCACTGAAGCTTTCTTT. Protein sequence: CASSLVGVGTEAFF.

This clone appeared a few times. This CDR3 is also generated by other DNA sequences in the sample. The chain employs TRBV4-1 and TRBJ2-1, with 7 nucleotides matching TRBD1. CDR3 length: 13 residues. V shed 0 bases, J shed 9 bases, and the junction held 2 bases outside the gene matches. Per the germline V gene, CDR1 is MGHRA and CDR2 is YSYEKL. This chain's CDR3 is CASSQDRGLEQFF. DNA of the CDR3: TGCGCCAGCAGCCAAGATAGGGGGCTTGAGCAGTTCTTC.

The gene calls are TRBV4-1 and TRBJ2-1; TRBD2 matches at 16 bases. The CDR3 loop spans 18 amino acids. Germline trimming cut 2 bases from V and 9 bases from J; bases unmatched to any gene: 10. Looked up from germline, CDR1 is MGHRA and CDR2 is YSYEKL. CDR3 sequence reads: CASSQYSGTSGGEGEQFF. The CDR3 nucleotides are TGCGCCAGCAGCCAATACTCAGGGACTAGCGGGGGGGAGGGTGAGCAGTTCTTC.

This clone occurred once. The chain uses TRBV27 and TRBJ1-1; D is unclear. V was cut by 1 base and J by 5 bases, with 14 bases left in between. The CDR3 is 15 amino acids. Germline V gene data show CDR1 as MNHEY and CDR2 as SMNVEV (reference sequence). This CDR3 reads CASSLLRNMETEAFF. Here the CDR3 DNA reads TGTGCCAGCAGTTTATTGAGAAACATGGAGACTGAAGCTTTCTTT.

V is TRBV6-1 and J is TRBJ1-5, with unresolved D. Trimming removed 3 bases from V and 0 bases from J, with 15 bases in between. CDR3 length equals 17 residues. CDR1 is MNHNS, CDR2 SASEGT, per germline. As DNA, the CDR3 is TGTGCCAGCAGTGATCCGACCCCGGGGTATAGCAATCAGCCCCAGCATTTT. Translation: CASSDPTPGYSNQPQHF.

Here the CDR3 reads CASSYSGTNLYNEQFF. In DNA form, the CDR3 reads TGTGCCAGCAGCTATTCCGGGACAAACCTCTACAATGAGCAGTTCTTC. The rearrangement joins TRBV3-1 (or the pseudogene TRBV3-2) to TRBJ2-1; D possibly corresponds to TRBD1 (6 bases). Between the trimmed V and J ends, which lost 5 bases and 3 bases, there was a span of 17 bases. The CDR3 covers 16 residues. Per germline, CDR1 LGHDT and CDR2 YNNKEL (reference sequence).

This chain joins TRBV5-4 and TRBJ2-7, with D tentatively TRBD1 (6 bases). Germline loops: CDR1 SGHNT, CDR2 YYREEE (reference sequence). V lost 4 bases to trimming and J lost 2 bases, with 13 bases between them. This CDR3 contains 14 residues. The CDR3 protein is CASSHDQGPYEQYF. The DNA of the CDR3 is TGTGCCAGCAGCCACGACCAGGGGCCCTACGAGCAGTACTTC.

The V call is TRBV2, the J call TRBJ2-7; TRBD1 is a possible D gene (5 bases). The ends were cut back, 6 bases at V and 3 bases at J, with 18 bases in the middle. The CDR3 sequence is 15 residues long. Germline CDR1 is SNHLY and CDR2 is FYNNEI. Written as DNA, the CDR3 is TGTGCCAGCAGGGTATCGCAGGGTTACAACTACGAGCAGTACTTC. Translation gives CASRVSQGYNYEQYF.

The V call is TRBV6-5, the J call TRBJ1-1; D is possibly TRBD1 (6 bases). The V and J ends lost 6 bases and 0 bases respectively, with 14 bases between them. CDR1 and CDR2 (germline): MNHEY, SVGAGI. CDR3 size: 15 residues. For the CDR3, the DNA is TGTGCCAGCAGCAAAGACAGGCAAATGAACACTGAAGCTTTCTTT. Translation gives CASSKDRQMNTEAFF.

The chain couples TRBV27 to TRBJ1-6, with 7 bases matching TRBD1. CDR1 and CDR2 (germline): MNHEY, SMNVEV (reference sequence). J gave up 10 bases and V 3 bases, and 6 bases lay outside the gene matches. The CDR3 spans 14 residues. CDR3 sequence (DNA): TGTGCCAGCAGTTTTAGACAGGGTGGATCACCCCTCCACTTT. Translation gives CASSFRQGGSPLHF.

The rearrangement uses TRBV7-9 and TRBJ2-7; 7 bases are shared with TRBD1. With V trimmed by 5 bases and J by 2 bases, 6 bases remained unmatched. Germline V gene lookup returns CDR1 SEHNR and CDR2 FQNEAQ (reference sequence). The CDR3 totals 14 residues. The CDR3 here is CASSDRVLAYEQYF. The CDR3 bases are TGTGCCAGCAGCGACAGGGTTCTCGCCTACGAGCAGTACTTC.

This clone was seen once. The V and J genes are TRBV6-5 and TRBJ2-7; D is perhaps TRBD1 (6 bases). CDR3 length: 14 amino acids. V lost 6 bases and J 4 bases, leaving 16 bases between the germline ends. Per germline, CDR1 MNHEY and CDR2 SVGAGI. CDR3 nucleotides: TGTGCCAGCAGCCGGGACACCACCTCTTACGAGCAGTACTTC. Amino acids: CASSRDTTSYEQYF.

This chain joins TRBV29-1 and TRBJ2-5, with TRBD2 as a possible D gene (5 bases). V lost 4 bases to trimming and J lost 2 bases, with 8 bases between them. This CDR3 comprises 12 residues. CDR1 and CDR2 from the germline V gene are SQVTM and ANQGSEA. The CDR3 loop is CSVGTSQETQYF. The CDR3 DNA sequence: TGCAGCGTTGGGACTTCTCAAGAGACCCAGTACTTC.

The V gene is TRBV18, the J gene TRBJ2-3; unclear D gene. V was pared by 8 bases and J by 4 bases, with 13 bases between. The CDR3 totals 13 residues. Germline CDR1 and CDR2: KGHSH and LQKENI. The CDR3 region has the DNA TGTGCCAGCACAACAGACCGGCCAGATACGCAGTATTTT. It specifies CASTTDRPDTQYF. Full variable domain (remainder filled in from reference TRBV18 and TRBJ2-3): NAGVMQNPRHLVRRRGQEARLRCSPMKGHSHVYWYRQLPEEGLKFMVYLQKENIIDESGMPKERFSAEFPKEGPSILRIQQVVRGDSAAYFCASTTDRPDTQYFGPGTRLTVL.

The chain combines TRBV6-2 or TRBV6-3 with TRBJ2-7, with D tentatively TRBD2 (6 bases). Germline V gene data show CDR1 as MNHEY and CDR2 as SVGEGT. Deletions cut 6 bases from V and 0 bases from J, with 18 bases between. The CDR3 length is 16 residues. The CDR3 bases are TGTGCCAGCAGCAACAGGTCCGGCGGGGCCTCCTACGAGCAGTACTTC. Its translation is CASSNRSGGASYEQYF.

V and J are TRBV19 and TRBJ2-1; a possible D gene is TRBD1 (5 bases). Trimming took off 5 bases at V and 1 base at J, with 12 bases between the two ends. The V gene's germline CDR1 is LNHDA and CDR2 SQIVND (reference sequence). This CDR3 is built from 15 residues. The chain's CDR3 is CASSPPRESYNEQFF. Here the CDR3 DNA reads TGTGCCAGTAGTCCCCCCAGGGAATCCTACAATGAGCAGTTCTTC.

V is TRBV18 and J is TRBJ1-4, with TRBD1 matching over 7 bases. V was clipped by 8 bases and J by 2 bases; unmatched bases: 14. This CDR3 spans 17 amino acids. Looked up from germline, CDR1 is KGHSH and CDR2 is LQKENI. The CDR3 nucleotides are TGTGCCAGCGGCCCGGGACAGACAGGAGTTACTAATGAAAAACTGTTTTTT. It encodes CASGPGQTGVTNEKLFF.

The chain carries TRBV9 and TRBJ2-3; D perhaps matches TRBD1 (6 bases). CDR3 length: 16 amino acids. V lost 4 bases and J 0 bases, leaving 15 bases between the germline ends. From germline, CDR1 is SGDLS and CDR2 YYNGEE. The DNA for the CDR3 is TGTGCCAGCAGCCCCGGGACAACGACTAGCACAGATACGCAGTATTTT. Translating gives CASSPGTTTSTDTQYF.

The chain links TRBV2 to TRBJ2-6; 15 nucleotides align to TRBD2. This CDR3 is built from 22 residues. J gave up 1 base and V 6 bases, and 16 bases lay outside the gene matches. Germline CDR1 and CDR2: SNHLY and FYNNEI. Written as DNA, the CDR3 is TGTGCCAGCAGGAGACAGATCGGGACTAGCGGGGGGTCATTATCTGGGGCCAACGTCCTGACTTTC. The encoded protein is CASRRQIGTSGGSLSGANVLTF.

This chain's CDR3 is CASSYNMRIRVGYEQYF. The CDR3 DNA reads as TGTGCCAGCAGCTATAATATGAGGATTCGGGTGGGCTACGAGCAGTACTTC. The rearrangement links TRBV6-4 to TRBJ2-7; D remains unclear. Germline-derived CDR1 and CDR2 are MRHNA and SNTAGT. The ends were cut back, 6 bases at V and 3 bases at J, with 24 bases in the middle. The CDR3 sequence is 17 residues long.

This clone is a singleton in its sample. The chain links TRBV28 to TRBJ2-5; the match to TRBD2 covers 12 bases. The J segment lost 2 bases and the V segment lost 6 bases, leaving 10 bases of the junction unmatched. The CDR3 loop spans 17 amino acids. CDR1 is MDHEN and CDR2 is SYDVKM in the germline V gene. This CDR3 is CASRPTGLAGRQETQYF. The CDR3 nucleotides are TGTGCCAGCAGACCAACAGGACTAGCGGGGCGGCAAGAGACCCAGTACTTC.

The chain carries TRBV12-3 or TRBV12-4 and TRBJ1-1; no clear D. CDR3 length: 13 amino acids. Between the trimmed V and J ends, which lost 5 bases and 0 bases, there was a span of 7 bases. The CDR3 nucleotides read TGTGCCAGCAGTATCACAGTGAACACTGAAGCTTTCTTT. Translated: CASSITVNTEAFF.

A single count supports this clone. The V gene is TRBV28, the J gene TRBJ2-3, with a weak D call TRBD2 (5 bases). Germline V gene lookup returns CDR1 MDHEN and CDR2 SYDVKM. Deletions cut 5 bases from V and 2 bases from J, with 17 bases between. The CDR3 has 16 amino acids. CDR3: CASSRLREEDTDTQYF. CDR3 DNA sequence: TGTGCCAGCAGTCGACTCCGGGAAGAAGACACAGATACGCAGTATTTT.

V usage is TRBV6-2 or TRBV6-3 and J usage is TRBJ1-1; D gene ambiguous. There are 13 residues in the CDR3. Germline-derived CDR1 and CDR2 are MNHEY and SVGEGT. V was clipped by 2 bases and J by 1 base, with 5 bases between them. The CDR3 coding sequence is TGTGCCAGCAGTTACGCGTGGAACACTGAAGCTTTCTTT. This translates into CASSYAWNTEAFF.

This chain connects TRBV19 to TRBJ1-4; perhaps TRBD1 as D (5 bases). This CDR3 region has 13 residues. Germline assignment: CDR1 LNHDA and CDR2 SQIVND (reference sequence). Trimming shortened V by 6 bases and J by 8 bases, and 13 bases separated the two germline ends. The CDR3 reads CASSNRGEEKLFF. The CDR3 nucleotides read TGTGCCAGTAGCAATAGGGGCGAGGAAAAACTGTTTTTT.

The CDR3: CASSLAGGVGYEQYF. CDR3 bases: TGTGCCAGCAGCTTAGCTGGGGGGGTTGGCTACGAGCAGTACTTC. The chain uses TRBV7-9 and TRBJ2-7; TRBD2 aligns across 7 bases. The junction had 5 bases not matched to a gene; V was cut back by 0 bases and J by 3 bases. CDR3 length: 15 residues. Germline CDR1 and CDR2: SEHNR and FQNEAQ (reference sequence).

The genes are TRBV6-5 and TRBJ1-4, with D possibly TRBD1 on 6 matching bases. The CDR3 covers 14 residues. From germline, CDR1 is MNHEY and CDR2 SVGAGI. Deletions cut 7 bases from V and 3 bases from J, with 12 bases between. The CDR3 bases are TGTGCCAGCAAAACAGGGTCAGCTAATGAAAAACTGTTTTTT. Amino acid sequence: CASKTGSANEKLFF.